This T cell receptor (beta chain) originates from a study of cytomegalovirus exposure and HLA in healthy donors. Amplification used 60 Vbeta primers and 13 Jbeta primers. This table comes from immunoSEQ multiplex PCR, and its TCRdb copy is limited to in-frame clones, with some not included. In the table there are roughly 150,000 clones, under 90% of which are singletons. CDR3 length: 17 amino acids. Trimming shortened V by 3 bases and J by 5 bases, and 19 bases separated the two germline ends. Looked up from germline, CDR1 is MDHEN and CDR2 is SYDVKM. The clonotype originates from a boy aged 2 to 10 in good health and CMV-seronegative. J is TRBJ1-4 and V is TRBV28; D not certain. Sequencing was carried out using PBMCs. The CDR3: CASSLGVQRGENEKLFF. The CDR3 DNA reads TGTGCCAGCAGTTTGGGCGTACAACGGGGAGAGAATGAAAAACTGTTTTTT.